This TCR beta chain was sequenced in a study of shared clonotypes between healthy human individuals (dated by TCRdb to 2018 to 2021). About the study as a whole: The cohort comprised two women and three men aged 18 to 49 years. For each donor, three plates each were used for CD4 naive and CD4 memory, two plates were used for CD8 naive, and one plate was used for CD8 memory. To estimate repertoire size and how much clonotype sharing occurs between individuals, the study deeply sequenced the blood TCR repertoires of roughly 5 healthy adults. To increase sequencing depth and limit assay-specific biases, TCR repertoire library preparation and sequencing were carried out by different laboratories using diverse techniques. Each donor's leukapheresis produced roughly between roughly 0.9 and 9 billion PBMCs. The research as a whole found: Because the study included a small number of donors, the genetic and exposure-history diversity represented was limited. Based on pairwise subsampling, the degree of clonotype sharing among donors was expected to be affected by sequencing depth. Incomplete sequencing was indicated by rarefaction of sorted-subset datasets, despite the large sequencing depth. Sampling was restricted to blood, and TCR repertoires in tissue are likely to differ from TCR repertoires in blood. Larger estimated clonotype richness was generally found for naive subsets than for memory subsets. Compared with non-shared clonotypes, the clonotypes found in all four sorted-subset donors had higher generation probabilities. Around 5.4% of naive CD4, more than 3% of naive CD8, roughly 2.4% of memory CD4, and around 0.4% of memory CD8 clonotypes were shared across several donors.

Concerning this clone itself: There is no known antigen for this receptor. One base away there is no much larger clone; base qualities are not given.

Based on the germline V gene, the CDR1 and CDR2 sequences are SGDLS and YYNGEE. V is cut by 5 bases and J by 4 bases, and the space between the germline ends is 10 bases. Including the terminal cysteine and phenylalanine, the CDR3 comprises 13 residues. The only DNA kept is the CDR3, 39 bases in frame from the first base. Donors were healthy HIV-negative adults with no recently reported acute infections or vaccinations. All donors were Caucasian adults living in Nashville, Tennessee, USA. Magnetic negative selection was used to enrich CD4+ T cells, after which naive cells were positively selected on CD45RA and the negative fraction became the memory subset. Blood was collected by leukapheresis, and PBMCs were isolated by Ficoll-Histopaque density gradient centrifugation and then cryopreserved in liquid nitrogen vapor phase. Purity and quantity of every magnetically sorted T cell population were checked by analytical flow cytometry. Genomic DNA was isolated from every sorted fraction and measured by UV absorbance on a Nanodrop 2000c.

TCR CDR3 regions were amplified from genomic DNA by multiplex PCR using the deep immunoSEQ assay. Extracted genomic DNA from each cell subset was distributed evenly across all wells of several immunoSEQ 96-well plates, and each plate was treated as a replicate. For sorted subsets, 200 to 250 ng of genomic DNA, equivalent to tens of thousands of T cell genomes, went into each replicate PCR. Purified libraries were measured with a Qubit 3.0 fluorometer, size-checked on a Bioanalyzer 2100, and measured again with the KAPA Library Quantification kit. A separate single-read 150-cycle Illumina NextSeq 550 flow cell was used to sequence each immunoSEQ 96-well plate. Regarding the original processing steps: The immunoSEQ output contained only junctional sequences without quality scores, so filtering could not match that applied to full-length reads. Sequences were annotated with PyIR, a Python wrapper for IgBLAST v1.9, using IMGT germline references to assign V/J genes and CDR3. Reads were removed for weak V/J assignments (E-value above 1e-6), missing CDR3, stop codons, out-of-frame junctions, or ambiguous translated residues. A V3J clonotype was defined by an identical inferred V gene, J gene, and CDR3 amino acid sequence. Percentage overlap between repertoires was calculated by dividing the number of shared unique clonotypes by the size of the smaller repertoire. Three approaches were used to assess repertoire richness: RTK rarefaction, the Chao1 estimator, and Recon v2.1 estimates of unobserved clonotypes. Generation probabilities were computed with OLGA for all TCRbeta clonotypes obtained by the gDNA method from four donors. The clones in this table, taken by TCRdb from immuneACCESS, are in-frame only. Not every clone is retained; where verified, under half of the shortfall comes from an unresolved V gene, and the cause of the rest is unknown. Clone size and the V and J calls come from that table; the DNA yielded D and trimming. The sample includes 2 million to 2.5 million clones, with 92% observed a single time. The ten largest account for 0.37% of the sample.

Specimen: naive CD4+ T cells from PBMCs. The cell subset or site label, as the study defines it: CD45RA+ positively selected. The receptor was derived from a man younger than 30 in good health. Some clones in this sample may be carry-over from other donors' samples. The rearrangement combines TRBV9 with TRBJ1-3, with no confident D gene call. The sequence in DNA is TGTGCCAGCAGACCGGGAACGGGAAACACCATATATTTT. It codes for CASRPGTGNTIYF.